This TCR beta chain was identified in a study of T cell clonotyping in hematopoietic cell transplantation. This clone was recorded only once. This table comes from immunoSEQ multiplex PCR, and its TCRdb copy is limited to in-frame clones, with some not included. The table records some 11,000 clones, 89% of them present only once. Germline lookup yields CDR1 SGHVS and CDR2 FQNEAQ. CDR3 size: 14 residues. The junction had 0 bases not matched to a gene; V was cut back by 1 base and J by 2 bases. The chain employs TRBV7-8 and TRBJ2-7, with TRBD1 matching over 9 bases. Material: PBMCs, obtained 180 days after allogeneic stem cell transplant. This sequence was found in a male patient in his sixties or seventies who had an allogeneic stem cell transplant from an unrelated donor, so the T cells may come from the graft donor. Some clones in this sample may be carry-over from other donors' samples. The CDR3 loop reads CASSLGTGAYEQYF. CDR3 in DNA: TGTGCCAGCAGCTTAGGGACAGGGGCCTACGAGCAGTACTTC.